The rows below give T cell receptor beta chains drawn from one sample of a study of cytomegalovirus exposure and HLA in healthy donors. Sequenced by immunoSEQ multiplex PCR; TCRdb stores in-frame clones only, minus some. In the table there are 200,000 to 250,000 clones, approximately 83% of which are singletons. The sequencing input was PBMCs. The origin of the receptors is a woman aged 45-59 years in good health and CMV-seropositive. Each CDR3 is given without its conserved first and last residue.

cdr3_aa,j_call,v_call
ASSLKGQQTAEAF,TRBJ1-1,TRBV7-2
ASSDLTGTAEYNSPLH,TRBJ1-6,TRBV28
ASSQKDTEKLF,TRBJ1-4,TRBV13
ASSLTVHNSPLH,TRBJ1-6,TRBV5-6
ASSLGVRGRGVFEQF,TRBJ2-1,TRBV7-9
ASSRYRGDTQY,TRBJ2-3,TRBV5-6
ASSFPSRGSSPLH,TRBJ1-6,TRBV5-6
ASSKTGGGNTIY,TRBJ1-3,TRBV28
ASRSDRSSGNTIY,TRBJ1-3,TRBV7-9
ASRTGGNTIY,TRBJ1-3,TRBV19
ASSLGTDPRGYGYT,TRBJ1-2,TRBV6-6
ASSQDPAGGPSEQY,TRBJ2-7,TRBV4-2
ASSLRGAGVYGYT,TRBJ1-2,TRBV5-6
ASSLDRVNEQF,TRBJ2-1,TRBV11-2
ASSFLAHDTDTQY,TRBJ2-3,TRBV11-2
ASDTPYGYT,TRBJ1-2,TRBV7-9
ASTFSGLETQY,TRBJ2-5,TRBV6-5
ASSDGGRTDTQY,TRBJ2-3,TRBV10-1
ASSSRGIPNYGYT,TRBJ1-2,TRBV7-2
ASSQDPPGGAYEQY,TRBJ2-7,TRBV4-2
ASSLLNLLRDRGETQY,TRBJ2-5,TRBV11-2
ASSFGGDYEQY,TRBJ2-7,TRBV5-6
ASSDGDSPLH,TRBJ1-6,TRBV2
ASSFKTSGGASNEQF,TRBJ2-1,TRBV7-8
ASSFLSGGAKNIQY,TRBJ2-4,TRBV5-6
ASSLGTVANTEAF,TRBJ1-1,TRBV5-1